This entry lists 23 T cell receptor beta chains sequenced from one sample in a study of PD-L1 blockade in urothelial cancer. Generated by immunoSEQ multiplex PCR, the TCRdb table keeps only in-frame clones and is missing some. The sample lists about 100,000 clones; roughly nine tenths were seen once. The sample in question was PBMCs, obtained around atezolizumab (anti-PD-L1) treatment. The origin of the receptors is a woman older than 75 with urothelial cancer.

The V gene is TRBV9, the J gene TRBJ1-1; D is undetermined. The CDR3 spans 13 residues. The germline CDR1 and CDR2 sequences are SGDLS and YYNGEE. V was clipped by 4 bases and J by 1 base, with 8 bases between them. CDR3 sequence: CASSRRGNTEAFF. CDR3 nucleotide sequence: TGTGCCAGCAGCCGCCGGGGGAACACTGAAGCTTTCTTT.

The chain has TRBV9 and TRBJ1-4; D call uncertain. Looked up from germline, CDR1 is SGDLS and CDR2 is YYNGEE. V was clipped by 3 bases and J by 0 bases, with 6 bases between them. This CDR3 region has 14 residues. In nucleotides, the CDR3 is TGTGCCAGCAGCGGGGGAGCAACTAATGAAAAACTGTTTTTT. It codes for CASSGGATNEKLFF.

J is TRBJ2-1 and V is TRBV5-6; D perhaps matches TRBD1 (6 bases). Trimming pared 4 bases from V and 1 base from J, leaving 12 bases between. This CDR3 comprises 15 residues. The germline CDR1 and CDR2 sequences are SGHDT and YYEEEE. DNA of the CDR3: TGTGCCAGCAGCACCTGGGGGCTTTCCTACAATGAGCAGTTCTTC. Its protein product is CASSTWGLSYNEQFF.

The J gene is TRBJ2-2, the V gene TRBV7-9; TRBD1 agrees at 7 bases. This CDR3 comprises 14 residues. The trim removed 3 bases at V and 5 bases at J, leaving 3 bases unmatched. The germline V gene has CDR1 SEHNR and CDR2 FQNEAQ (reference sequence). The CDR3 DNA is TGTGCCAGCAGCTTCGTACAGGGGACCGGGGAGCTGTTTTTT. Translation gives CASSFVQGTGELFF. The full variable domain, its missing parts supplied by reference TRBV7-9 and TRBJ2-2, is DTGVSQNPRHKITKRGQNVTFRCDPISEHNRLYWYRQTLGQGPEFLTYFQNEAQLEKSRLLSDRFSAERPKGSFSTLEIQRTEQGDSAMYLCASSFVQGTGELFFGEGSRLTVL.

This chain's CDR3 is CASSQTPGAGERDEQFF. The CDR3 DNA sequence: TGCGCCAGCAGCCAAACCCCCGGGGCGGGAGAGCGCGATGAGCAGTTCTTC. The rearrangement uses TRBV4-1 and TRBJ2-1, with 7 bases aligning to TRBD2. Germline CDR1 MGHRA, CDR2 YSYEKL. CDR3 length equals 17 residues. The trim removed 2 bases at V and 8 bases at J, leaving 15 bases unmatched.

This chain joins TRBV25-1 and TRBJ1-3; no clear D. Germline lookup yields CDR1 MGHDK and CDR2 SYGVNS. V lost 8 bases and J 4 bases, leaving 15 bases between the germline ends. CDR3 length: 14 amino acids. Here the CDR3 reads CASLDSLAGNTIYF. The CDR3 DNA sequence: TGTGCCAGCCTAGACTCGCTGGCCGGAAACACCATATATTTT.

This clone was recorded once. V usage is TRBV27 and J usage is TRBJ2-7, with a weak D call TRBD2 (6 bases). Trimming left V 7 bases short and J 7 bases short, with 14 bases between. The CDR3 sequence is 12 residues long. Per the germline V gene, CDR1 is MNHEY and CDR2 is SMNVEV (reference sequence). CDR3 sequence: CASTGTGQEQYF. In DNA form, the CDR3 reads TGTGCCAGCACTGGGACTGGCCAAGAGCAGTACTTC.

In its sample, this clone was seen a few times. The V gene is TRBV10-2, the J gene TRBJ1-5; 7 nucleotides agree with TRBD1. Trimming at V came to 6 bases and at J to 7 bases, leaving 6 bases not matched to a gene. The length of the CDR3 is 13 residues. Germline CDR1 reads WSHSY; CDR2 reads SAAADI. CDR3 loop: CASRTGQGQPQHF. DNA for the CDR3: TGCGCCAGCAGGACAGGGCAGGGGCAGCCCCAGCATTTT.

This clone appeared a single time. This chain joins TRBV28 and TRBJ2-1; TRBD1 aligns across 9 bases. Per the germline V gene, CDR1 is MDHEN and CDR2 is SYDVKM. V gave up 4 bases and J gave up 10 bases; unmatched junction bases: 14. The CDR3 is 16 amino acids. The CDR3 coding sequence is TGTGCCAGCAGTTCCCCCCCCGGGACAGGGTTTTACGAGCAGTTCTTC. The encoded protein is CASSSPPGTGFYEQFF.

A single count supports this clone. The genes are TRBV4-2 and TRBJ2-7; D is perhaps TRBD2 (5 bases). The germline V gene encodes CDR1 LGHNA and CDR2 YNFKEQ. The CDR3 is 12 residues long. V lost 6 bases and J lost 3, with 9 bases in between. CDR3 bases: TGTGCCAGCAGAGGAAGCGGCTACGAGCAGTACTTC. This codes for CASRGSGYEQYF.

This rearrangement joins TRBV19 to TRBJ2-7; D might be TRBD2 (5 bases). The CDR3 covers 15 residues. Germline lookup yields CDR1 LNHDA and CDR2 SQIVND (reference sequence). The V and J ends lost 2 bases and 0 bases respectively, with 11 bases between them. The CDR3 here is CASSITAGPSYEQYF. CDR3 bases: TGTGCCAGTAGTATAACGGCGGGTCCCTCCTACGAGCAGTACTTC.

This chain joins TRBV6-1 and TRBJ2-7, with 7 positions matching TRBD1. The CDR3 loop spans 15 amino acids. Germline CDR1 and CDR2: MNHNS and SASEGT. J was trimmed by 3 bases and V by 2 bases; bases with no gene match: 7. CDR3 loop: CASSESLGGLYEQYF. In DNA, the CDR3 is TGTGCCAGCAGTGAATCGTTAGGGGGCCTCTACGAGCAGTACTTC.

The chain recombines TRBV6-1 with TRBJ1-4; D perhaps matches TRBD1 (6 bases). This CDR3 has 13 residues. Trimming left V 6 bases short and J 7 bases short, with 12 bases between. The germline gives CDR1 MNHNS, CDR2 SASEGT. The CDR3 DNA reads as TGTGCCAGCAGGTTGAACAGGGCTGAAAAACTGTTTTTT. Its protein is CASRLNRAEKLFF.

J is TRBJ2-3 and V is TRBV2; 9 bases map to TRBD2. Germline V gene sequence: CDR1 SNHLY, CDR2 FYNNEI. V shed 4 bases, J shed 14 bases, and the junction held 10 bases outside the gene matches. This CDR3 contains 13 residues. The CDR3 DNA reads TGTGCCAGCAGTGGATTCTCTAGCGGGATCTGGTATTTT. Protein sequence: CASSGFSSGIWYF.

This chain links TRBV28 with TRBJ1-4; 8 nucleotides align to TRBD1. Germline CDR1 reads MDHEN; CDR2 reads SYDVKM. The CDR3 spans 15 residues. Trimming took 5 bases from V and 2 from J; bases not matched to a gene: 4. The CDR3 DNA follows: TGTGCCAGCAGTACAGGGGGGAGGACTAATGAAAAACTGTTTTTT. Its translation: CASSTGGRTNEKLFF.

The chain carries TRBV7-9 and TRBJ2-2, with 10 bases fitting TRBD1. This CDR3 contains 16 residues. CDR1 and CDR2 (germline): SEHNR, FQNEAQ (reference sequence). V shed 5 bases, J shed 7 bases, and the junction held 10 bases outside the gene matches. The CDR3 DNA sequence: TGTGCCAGCAGCCCAGGACAGGGGGTTGGTCACGGGGAGCTGTTTTTT. This sequence encodes CASSPGQGVGHGELFF.

A few counts support this clone. The junction shows a germline mismatch at one end, possibly a read error. This sequence joins TRBV5-6 and TRBJ1-4; tentatively, D is TRBD1 (6 bases). From germline, CDR1 is SGHDT and CDR2 YYEEEE. This CDR3 comprises 11 residues. CDR3 in amino acids: CASRTETGRPF. The DNA of the CDR3 is TGTGCCAGCAGGACGGAGACAGGCCGGCCCTTT. Full variable domain (remainder filled in from reference TRBV5-6 and TRBJ1-4): DAGVTQSPTHLIKTRGQQVTLRCSPKSGHDTVSWYQQALGQGPQFIFQYYEEEERQRGNFPDRFSGHQFPNYSSELNVNALLLGDSALYLCASRTETGRPFGSGTQLSVL.

The chain employs TRBV7-8 and TRBJ2-5; 9 bases are shared with TRBD2. Trimming removed 5 bases from V and 3 bases from J; junction bases left unmatched: 7. Germline values: CDR1 SGHVS, CDR2 FQNEAQ. This CDR3 is 15 amino acids long. DNA for the CDR3: TGTGCCAGCAGCCTGGGCGGGGGGGCAAAAGAGACCCAGTACTTC. The encoded protein is CASSLGGGAKETQYF. The full variable domain, its missing parts supplied by reference TRBV7-8 and TRBJ2-5, is GAGVSQSPRYKVAKRGQDVALRCDPISGHVSLFWYQQALGQGPEFLTYFQNEAQLDKSGLPSDRFFAERPEGSVSTLKIQRTQQEDSAVYLCASSLGGGAKETQYFGPGTRLLVL.

The J gene is TRBJ2-1, the V gene TRBV2, with D possibly TRBD2 on 6 matching bases. Germline loops: CDR1 SNHLY, CDR2 FYNNEI. V dropped 5 bases and J dropped 6 bases, with 11 bases sitting between them. There are 13 residues in the CDR3. The CDR3 region is CASSPGLFNEQFF. CDR3 coding DNA: TGTGCCAGCAGTCCGGGACTCTTCAATGAGCAGTTCTTC.

V gene TRBV18 combines with J gene TRBJ2-1; D is possibly TRBD1 (6 bases). This CDR3 is built from 13 residues. The germline V gene encodes CDR1 KGHSH and CDR2 LQKENI. Trimming removed 6 bases at V and 13 bases at J, with 19 bases between. CDR3 residues: CASSPGANLDQFF. The CDR3 DNA is TGTGCCAGCTCTCCAGGGGCCAATCTTGACCAGTTCTTC.

V usage is TRBV5-4 and J usage is TRBJ1-5, with a possible D match to TRBD1 (6 bases). The CDR3 extends over 17 amino acids. Germline-derived CDR1 and CDR2 are SGHNT and YYREEE (reference sequence). V was pared by 4 bases and J by 1 base, with 18 bases between. The CDR3 DNA follows: TGTGCCAGCAGCCTGGGCGGGCAGGGGAGAAGCAATCAGCCCCAGCATTTT. Translating gives CASSLGGQGRSNQPQHF.

V gene TRBV5-6 combines with J gene TRBJ2-7, with a possible D match to TRBD2 (5 bases). The CDR3 length is 13 residues. Germline assignment: CDR1 SGHDT and CDR2 YYEEEE. Deletions cut 3 bases from V and 7 bases from J, with 14 bases between. The CDR3 nucleotides read TGTGCCAGCAGCTCTACTAGGGTCTCGGAGCAGTACTTC. Translation: CASSSTRVSEQYF.

V gene TRBV5-1 combines with J gene TRBJ2-1, with 9 bases fitting TRBD2. Germline V gene lookup returns CDR1 SGHRS and CDR2 YFSETQ. Losses at the gene ends were 4 bases for V and 7 bases for J; bases not matched to a gene: 12. The CDR3 contains 16 residues. The CDR3 region has the DNA TGCGCCAGCAGCCCGATGACTAGCGGAAACCGAAATGAGCAGTTCTTC. Translation: CASSPMTSGNRNEQFF.